Below, 11 T cell receptor beta chains from the same sample are listed, as sequenced in a study of T-cell reconstitution after alpha-beta-depleted transplantation in children. Unique molecular identifiers tagged the TCRbeta library. Each CDR3 protein is one row after TCRdb ran MiXCR on the PCR reads. The table includes approximately 350,000 distinct CDR3 sequences, 10% detected once. The sequences come from PBMCs from the stem cell graft donor, collected from the stem cell graft. These receptors were obtained from a human donor who donated a stem cell graft to a child with acute lymphoblastic leukemia.

This sequence joins TRBV7-2 and TRBJ2-6; no clear D. Per germline, CDR1 SGHTA and CDR2 FQGNSA. The CDR3 sequence is 16 residues long. Trimming cost V 3 bases and J 1 base, with 10 bases left between them. Written as DNA, the CDR3 is TGTGCCAGCAGCTTTCTTCCATTGTCTGGGGCCAACGTCCTGACTTTC. It codes for CASSFLPLSGANVLTF.

This clonotype appeared many times. This chain uses TRBV7-2 with TRBJ1-6; 7 bases are shared with TRBD1. V lost 5 bases and J lost 5; bases outside the gene matches: 9. This CDR3 is 16 amino acids long. Per germline, CDR1 SGHTA and CDR2 FQGNSA. The CDR3 loop reads CASSLYTGVNNSPLHF. In DNA form, the CDR3 reads TGTGCCAGCAGCCTCTACACAGGGGTGAATAATTCACCCCTCCACTTT.

The DNA for the CDR3 is TGTGCCAGTCTCAGGGGGCTCAACACTGAAGCTTTCTTT. Its protein is CASLRGLNTEAFF. V and J are TRBV2 and TRBJ1-1; TRBD1 aligns across 8 bases. J lost 2 bases, V lost 9 bases, and 5 bases had no gene match. The CDR3 has 13 amino acids. Germline CDR1 is SNHLY and CDR2 is FYNNEI.

The chain links TRBV2 to TRBJ2-7; TRBD2 matches 14 bases. The CDR3 covers 16 residues. Germline trimming cut 6 bases from V and 2 bases from J; bases unmatched to any gene: 6. Germline-derived CDR1 and CDR2 are SNHLY and FYNNEI. The CDR3 DNA sequence: TGTGCCAGCAGGGGGACTAGCGGGAGTTTCGCCTACGAGCAGTACTTC. Residues: CASRGTSGSFAYEQYF.

This clonotype was counted a few times. This sequence joins TRBV20-1 and TRBJ2-7; the match to TRBD2 covers 13 bases. Germline V gene sequence: CDR1 DFQATT, CDR2 SNEGSKA (reference sequence). The CDR3 extends over 18 amino acids. V dropped 0 bases and J dropped 2; count of bases not matched to a gene: 10. CDR3 loop: CSARERTSGRWPAYEQYF. CDR3 nucleotides: TGCAGTGCTAGAGAAAGGACTAGCGGGAGATGGCCCGCCTACGAGCAGTACTTC.

J is TRBJ2-7 and V is TRBV4-1; 7 positions match TRBD2. Germline CDR1 and CDR2: MGHRA and YSYEKL. V shed 0 bases and J 4 bases; nucleotides not matched to a gene: 6. CDR3 length equals 15 residues. The DNA of the CDR3 is TGCGCCAGCAGCCAAGATACAGGACTAGGATACGAGCAGTACTTC. This translates into CASSQDTGLGYEQYF.

This clonotype was counted a few times. The rearrangement uses TRBV27 and TRBJ2-5; 7 positions agree with TRBD1. This CDR3 contains 12 residues. Germline CDR1 MNHEY, CDR2 SMNVEV (reference sequence). J gave up 5 bases and V 8 bases, and 5 bases lay outside the gene matches. The chain's CDR3 is CASGTRGETQYF. The CDR3, as DNA: TGTGCCAGCGGAACCAGGGGGGAGACCCAGTACTTC.

This clonotype has just a few counts. V and J are TRBV29-1 and TRBJ2-3, with TRBD1 as a possible D gene (7 bases). CDR3 length: 14 amino acids. Per germline, CDR1 SQVTM and CDR2 ANQGSEA. Trimming stripped 4 bases from V and 0 bases from J, with 11 bases between. Written as DNA, the CDR3 is TGCAGCGTTGCACAGGGGACTAGCACAGATACGCAGTATTTT. Amino acid sequence: CSVAQGTSTDTQYF.

V gene TRBV20-1 combines with J gene TRBJ2-1, with TRBD2 as a possible D gene (6 bases). The CDR3 loop spans 18 amino acids. Germline CDR1 DFQATT, CDR2 SNEGSKA (reference sequence). V was pared by 3 bases and J by 1 base, with 22 bases between. Written as DNA, the CDR3 is TGCAGTGCTAGCCCGGGATTGAGGGGCGGGATTTCCTACAATGAGCAGTTCTTC. Residues: CSASPGLRGGISYNEQFF.

V gene TRBV5-1 combines with J gene TRBJ2-3; possibly TRBD2 for D (6 bases). V lost 4 bases to trimming and J lost 4 bases, with 16 bases between them. The CDR3 is 15 amino acids. Germline-derived CDR1 and CDR2 are SGHRS and YFSETQ. This CDR3 reads CASSVPEGPADTQYF. CDR3 nucleotides: TGCGCCAGCAGCGTCCCGGAGGGCCCCGCAGATACGCAGTATTTT. Supplemented by reference TRBV5-1 and TRBJ2-3, the full variable domain reads KAGVTQTPRYLIKTRGQQVTLSCSPISGHRSVSWYQQTPGQGLQFLFEYFSETQRNKGNFPGRFSGRQFSNSRSEMNVSTLELGDSALYLCASSVPEGPADTQYFGPGTRLTVL.

This clonotype was seen at least ten times. The chain has TRBV29-1 and TRBJ1-2, with D hard to call. The CDR3 consists of 11 residues. V dropped 4 bases and J dropped 4 bases, with 7 bases sitting between them. Germline CDR1 is SQVTM and CDR2 is ANQGSEA. CDR3 protein: CSVATPYGYTF. The CDR3 DNA follows: TGCAGCGTTGCCACCCCCTATGGCTACACCTTC.